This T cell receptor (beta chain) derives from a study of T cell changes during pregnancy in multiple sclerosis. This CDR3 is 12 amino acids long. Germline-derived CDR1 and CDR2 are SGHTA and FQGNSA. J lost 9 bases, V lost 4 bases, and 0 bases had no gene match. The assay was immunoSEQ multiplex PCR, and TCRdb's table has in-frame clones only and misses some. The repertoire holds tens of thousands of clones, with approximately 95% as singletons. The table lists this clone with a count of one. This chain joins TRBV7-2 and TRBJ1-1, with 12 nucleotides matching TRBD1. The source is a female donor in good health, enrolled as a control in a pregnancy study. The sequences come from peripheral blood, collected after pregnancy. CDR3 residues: CASSWDRGQAFF. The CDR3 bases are TGTGCCAGCAGCTGGGACAGGGGGCAAGCTTTCTTT.